This is a list of T cell receptor beta chains from one sample in a study of T cells after yellow fever vaccination. TCRdb independently ran MiXCR on the 5' RACE reads; one entry per CDR3 protein. The sample consists of just under 600,000 distinct CDR3 sequences, roughly 14% of them appearing once. Sequences were derived from PBMCs, sampled on the day of the yellow fever booster vaccination. The receptors shown here come from a man between 25 and 39 years old who received the YFV17D yellow fever vaccine. The CDR3 runs from the conserved cysteine through the conserved F or W. Each record gives: clone size, V gene, D gene, J gene, CDR3 protein, CDR3 DNA. A D gene is named only where the DNA matches it firmly. Clone size is given for some rows only: seen once, a few or many times, or a class if the clone is expanded.

few	TRBV21-1	-	TRBJ2-7	CASSKGHEQYF	TGTGCCAGCAGCAAAGGCCACGAGCAGTACTTC
few	TRBV20-1	-	TRBJ2-1	CSVCVSYNEQFF	TGCAGTGTCTGCGTCTCCTACAATGAGCAGTTCTTC
-	TRBV29-1	-	TRBJ2-3	CSAREIQAQYF	TGCAGCGCACGAGAGATTCAAGCGCAGTATTTT
few	TRBV7-2	-	TRBJ2-1	CASSLYYSGEQFF	TGTGCCAGCAGCTTATATTACAGCGGTGAGCAGTTCTTC
few	TRBV29-1	-	TRBJ2-1	CSALPAGTGLNEQFF	TGCAGCGCCCTTCCGGCCGGGACGGGGTTAAATGAGCAGTTCTTC
-	TRBV28	TRBD2	TRBJ2-1	CASSLWRGGSEQFF	TGTGCCAGCAGTTTATGGCGGGGGGGGTCTGAGCAGTTCTTC
-	TRBV20-1	TRBD1	TRBJ1-2	CSARTGGGYGYTF	TGCAGTGCTCGCACAGGGGGCGGCTATGGCTACACCTTC
many	TRBV12-3/TRBV12-4	-	TRBJ1-2	CASSLGGGSGYTF	TGTGCCAGCAGTTTGGGGGGGGGAAGTGGCTACACCTTC
few	TRBV5-8	-	TRBJ1-5	CASSSLGAGNQPQHF	TGTGCCAGCAGCTCGCTGGGGGCCGGGAATCAGCCCCAGCATTTT
few	TRBV7-2	-	TRBJ2-1	CASSIRTLGNEQFF	TGTGCCAGCAGCATCAGGACCCTAGGGAATGAGCAGTTCTTC
few	TRBV24-1	-	TRBJ2-2	CATSETGAGELFF	TGTGCCACCAGTGAAACCGGCGCCGGGGAGCTGTTTTTT
-	TRBV6-5	-	TRBJ2-1	CASSYLTPLRLNNEQFF	TGTGCCAGCAGTTACCTCACTCCTTTAAGACTTAACAATGAGCAGTTCTTC
-	TRBV29-1	TRBD2	TRBJ2-5	CSVYITGGGETQYF	TGCAGCGTTTATATTACGGGAGGCGGGGAGACCCAGTACTTC
few	TRBV20-1	-	TRBJ2-5	CSATGPSKETQYF	TGCAGTGCCACGGGACCGTCTAAAGAGACCCAGTACTTC
-	TRBV2	TRBD1	TRBJ2-3	CASSDRGLTDTQYF	TGTGCCAGCAGTGACAGGGGGCTCACAGATACGCAGTATTTT
-	TRBV7-9	TRBD1	TRBJ2-1	CASSRKGQGKDEQFF	TGTGCCAGCAGCAGAAAGGGACAGGGGAAGGATGAGCAGTTCTTC
-	TRBV20-1	TRBD2	TRBJ2-1	CSAPHGLAGSYNEQFF	TGCAGTGCTCCCCATGGACTAGCGGGTTCTTACAATGAGCAGTTCTTC
few	TRBV4-3	-	TRBJ1-2	CASSQEVGIDYGYTF	TGCGCCAGCAGCCAAGAGGTGGGGATAGATTATGGCTACACCTTC
-	TRBV14	-	TRBJ1-2	CASSQVSNYGYTF	TGTGCCAGCAGCCAAGTATCAAACTATGGCTACACCTTC
few	TRBV12-3/TRBV12-4	-	TRBJ2-5	CASRTTGEGAQYF	TGTGCCAGCAGAACCACAGGGGAGGGGGCCCAGTACTTC
-	TRBV20-1	TRBD1	TRBJ2-2	CSAVPGQGNTGELFF	TGCAGTGCTGTCCCGGGACAGGGGAACACCGGGGAGCTGTTTTTT
-	TRBV5-1	TRBD1	TRBJ1-5	CASSRTGTGNQPQHF	TGCGCCAGCAGCCGGACAGGGACTGGTAATCAGCCCCAGCATTTT
few	TRBV12-3/TRBV12-4	TRBD1	TRBJ2-5	CASIKDRGLEETQYF	TGTGCCAGCATCAAGGACAGGGGCCTTGAAGAGACCCAGTACTTC